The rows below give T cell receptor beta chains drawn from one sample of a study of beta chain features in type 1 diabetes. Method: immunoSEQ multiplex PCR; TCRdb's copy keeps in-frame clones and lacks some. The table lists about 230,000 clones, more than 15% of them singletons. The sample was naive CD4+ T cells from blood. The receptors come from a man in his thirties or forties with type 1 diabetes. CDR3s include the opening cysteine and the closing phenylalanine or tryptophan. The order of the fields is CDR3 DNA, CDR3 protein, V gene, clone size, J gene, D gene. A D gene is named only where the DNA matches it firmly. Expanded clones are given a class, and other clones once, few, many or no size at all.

CDR3nt: TGTGCCAGCAGTGGACAGAGAAACACAGATACGCAGTATTTT
CDR3aa: CASSGQRNTDTQYF
v_gene: TRBV28
abundance: .
j_gene: TRBJ2-3
d_gene: .

CDR3nt: TGTGCCAGCAGCCGACCTGGGGACAGGTGGTACGAGCAGTACTTC
CDR3aa: CASSRPGDRWYEQYF
v_gene: TRBV5-4
abundance: once
j_gene: TRBJ2-7
d_gene: TRBD1

CDR3nt: TGTGCCAGCTCAGAGATGTGGAACACCGGGGAGCTGTTTTTT
CDR3aa: CASSEMWNTGELFF
v_gene: TRBV18
abundance: few
j_gene: TRBJ2-2
d_gene: .

CDR3nt: TGTGCCAGCAGCGTGTTGACTAGCGGATACGAGCAGTACTTC
CDR3aa: CASSVLTSGYEQYF
v_gene: TRBV9
abundance: few
j_gene: TRBJ2-7
d_gene: TRBD2

CDR3nt: TGTGCCAGCAGTTACAGGACAGGGGGCTTGGAGACCCAGTACTTC
CDR3aa: CASSYRTGGLETQYF
v_gene: TRBV28
abundance: few
j_gene: TRBJ2-5
d_gene: TRBD1

CDR3nt: TGTGCCAGCAGCTACAACCCCACCGTACAGGGGAACACTGAAGCTTTCTTT
CDR3aa: CASSYNPTVQGNTEAFF
v_gene: TRBV9
abundance: few
j_gene: TRBJ1-1
d_gene: .

CDR3nt: TGCGCCAGCAGCCCCTCGGGACTAGCGGGATTCTCCTACAATGAGCAGTTCTTC
CDR3aa: CASSPSGLAGFSYNEQFF
v_gene: TRBV5-1
abundance: once
j_gene: TRBJ2-1
d_gene: TRBD2

CDR3nt: TGTGCCACCAGCAGAGGACAGAATATGAACATTCAGTACTTC
CDR3aa: CATSRGQNMNIQYF
v_gene: TRBV15
abundance: .
j_gene: TRBJ2-4
d_gene: .

CDR3nt: TGTGCCAGCAGCTTCGCTAGCGGGAGCAATGAGCAGTTCTTC
CDR3aa: CASSFASGSNEQFF
v_gene: TRBV13
abundance: few
j_gene: TRBJ2-1
d_gene: TRBD2

CDR3nt: TGCAGCGTTGAAGTAGGGGCATCCGGATCATTCTTGCAGTTCTTC
CDR3aa: CSVEVGASGSFLQFF
v_gene: TRBV29-1
abundance: .
j_gene: TRBJ2-1
d_gene: .

CDR3nt: TGTGCCAGCTCACCAGCAGGGAGCAGGTACGAGCAGTACTTC
CDR3aa: CASSPAGSRYEQYF
v_gene: TRBV18
abundance: few
j_gene: TRBJ2-7
d_gene: .